The rows below give T cell receptor beta chains drawn from one sample of a study of blood T cell repertoires in COVID-19. Assay used: immunoSEQ multiplex PCR; TCRdb lists only in-frame clones, some missing. The table includes about 170,000 clones, roughly four fifths detected once. The source material was peripheral blood. Receptors originate from a human donor with acute or convalescent COVID-19. The donor label of this sample is uncertain. CDR3s include the opening cysteine and the closing phenylalanine or tryptophan. A D gene is named only where the DNA matches it firmly. Expanded clones are given a class, and other clones once, few, many or no size at all.

NA	TRBV12-5	TRBJ2-4	TRBD1	TGTGCTAGTGGTTTGGTACCGACAGGGAATAGGGGAAAAAACATTCAGTACTTC	CASGLVPTGNRGKNIQYF
NA	TRBV6-2/TRBV6-3	TRBJ1-6	NA	TGTGCCAGCAGTTATCGGTATTCACCCCTCCACTTT	CASSYRYSPLHF
NA	TRBV3-1/TRBV3-2	TRBJ1-2	NA	TGTGCCAGCAGCCAAGACGTTGAGGGGGTAGGTGGCTACACCTTC	CASSQDVEGVGGYTF
NA	TRBV27	TRBJ1-6	TRBD1	TGTGCCAGCAGCCGAGGACAGGGTCGGCTTTATAATTCACCCCTCCACTTT	CASSRGQGRLYNSPLHF
NA	TRBV13	TRBJ2-7	NA	TGTGCCAGCAGCCGGAGGGGGCTCTCCTACGAGCAGTACTTC	CASSRRGLSYEQYF
many	TRBV5-6	TRBJ1-2	NA	TGTGCCAGCAGCTTGGACGGCAGGAACTATGGCTACACCTTC	CASSLDGRNYGYTF
NA	TRBV27	TRBJ2-2	TRBD1	TGTGCCAGCAGTAGAAAACGGACAGGGTGGGTGACGGACACCGGGGAGCTGTTTTTT	CASSRKRTGWVTDTGELFF
few	TRBV5-1	TRBJ2-1	TRBD2	TGCGCCAGCAGTCGATCCGGGACTAGCGCCTTGAGCTCCTACAATGAGCAGTTCTTC	CASSRSGTSALSSYNEQFF
NA	TRBV9	TRBJ1-3	TRBD1	TGTGCCAGCAGCGTAGGAGGAGTCAGGGGGTTTGGAAACACCATATATTTT	CASSVGGVRGFGNTIYF
NA	TRBV14	TRBJ1-2	NA	TGTGCCAGCAGCCGGACAGTTTATGGCTACACCTTC	CASSRTVYGYTF
NA	TRBV14	TRBJ2-5	TRBD1	TGTGCCAGCAGCCAACTCGGGACAGGGGGAGAGACCCAGTACTTC	CASSQLGTGGETQYF
once	TRBV5-8	TRBJ2-1	NA	TGTGCCAGCAGCTTGGCAGGGGCTACTATCAATGAGCAGTTCTTC	CASSLAGATINEQFF
few	TRBV5-1	TRBJ1-6	NA	TGCGCCAGCAGCCCCTTAAGTAGCGGAGGGAATTCACCCCTCCACTTT	CASSPLSSGGNSPLHF
NA	TRBV7-9	TRBJ1-1	NA	TGTGCCAGCAGCATCATCAGGGTGCGCACTGAAGCTTTCTTT	CASSIIRVRTEAFF
NA	TRBV18	TRBJ2-7	TRBD1	TGTGCCAGCTCACCCGACAGGGGGTTAGGCGAGCAGTACTTC	CASSPDRGLGEQYF
NA	TRBV27	TRBJ1-3	NA	TGTGCCAGCAGTGCGACAGTTTCTGGAAACACCATATATTTT	CASSATVSGNTIYF
NA	TRBV6-5	TRBJ1-2	TRBD1	TGTGCCAGCAGCTTTGACAGGGGTGAGGGCTACACCTTC	CASSFDRGEGYTF
NA	TRBV12-3/TRBV12-4	TRBJ2-4	NA	TGTGCCAGCAGTTTAGGGGCGAGGGTTCAGTACTTC	CASSLGARVQYF
NA	TRBV5-1	TRBJ2-7	NA	TGCGCCAGCAGCCCGTCCAGGGGTTACGAGCAGTACTTC	CASSPSRGYEQYF
NA	TRBV7-2	TRBJ2-7	TRBD2	TGTGCCAGCAGCTTATGGCGGGAGGGCCCCTACGAGCAGTACTTC	CASSLWREGPYEQYF
NA	TRBV3-1/TRBV3-2	TRBJ2-2	TRBD1	TGTGCCAGCAGCCCCCTGACAGGGCCCTCCGTATTTTACACCGGGGAGCTGTTTTTT	CASSPLTGPSVFYTGELFF
NA	TRBV7-8	TRBJ1-1	NA	TGTGCCAGCAGCCGGAGAGTGGACACTGAAGCTTTCTTT	CASSRRVDTEAFF
few	TRBV5-4	TRBJ1-1	TRBD1	TGTGCCAGCAGCCCCGGAACCACAGGGGGCAACACTGAAGCTTTCTTT	CASSPGTTGGNTEAFF